This TCR beta chain is drawn from a study of blood T cell repertoires in COVID-19 (dated by TCRdb to about 2020). Study-level background: Collaborator samples came from the United States, Italy and Spain and covered acute and convalescent phases of COVID-19. The material from the prospective study consisted of cDNA or gDNA derived from T cells, B-cell-depleted T cells, or PBMCs. The dataset comprised deeply sampled blood TCRbeta repertoires from subjects exposed to, actively infected with, or recovered from COVID-19. The repertoires were released in a freely available public database meant as a resource for research on the immune response to SARS-CoV-2. The samples were drawn from the first 160 participants of the ongoing ImmuneRACE study and from 950 to 1,500 subjects provided by 6 global collaborators. The sample metadata nearly always contained a de-identified subject ID, COVID-19 status, age in years and sex. Where HLA class I and class II types were available, the types were taken from metadata supplied by the sample provider, not from assay-based typing.

One collaborating source in Seattle enrolled patients while the patients were actively infected and followed the patients over time throughout the course of disease. Collaborating institutions collected whole blood in K2EDTA tubes following their own protocols. For TCRbeta analysis, collaborators shipped samples in one of three forms: frozen whole blood, isolated PBMCs, or DNA extracted from either of those sample types. A note on this clone: Its antigen specificity is not known. Base qualities are not at hand, and no much larger clone is one base apart.

What the study reported, not specific to this receptor: Clinical and demographic metadata were provided uncurated, with the amount varying by source and participant.

The immunoSEQ Assay, a bias-controlled multiplex PCR, was used to amplify TCRbeta CDR3 regions from genomic DNA. The authors processed their data as follows. The number of nucleated cells in each sample was estimated from the amplification of reference gene primers within the assay. Sequence reads were collapsed and filtered to measure the absolute abundance of every unique TCRbeta CDR3 rearrangement. For each sample, productive Simpson clonality was calculated as the square root of Simpson's diversity index over productive rearrangements. TCRdb limited this immuneACCESS table to in-frame rearrangements with V and J called. A share of clones is missing; checked studies link under half to unresolved V genes, and the rest is unexplained. V and J calls and clone size follow that table, whereas D and trimming were derived from the DNA. The sample includes 300,000 to 350,000 clones, with approximately 90% observed a single time. More than 6% of the sample lies in the top ten.

Its CDR3 holds 16 amino acids, cysteine through phenylalanine. Just CDR3 DNA is preserved here, 48 bases in frame from base 1. The germline V gene yields SGHRS for CDR1 and YFSETQ for CDR2. V is cut back by 3 bases and J by 7 bases, with 13 bases in the junction unmatched. This sequence uses TRBV5-1 and TRBJ2-7; TRBD2 agrees with 10 junctional bases. Sequencing was carried out using peripheral blood. This sequence was found in a woman under 40 with COVID-19, enrolled during active disease. The bases are TGCGCCAGCAGCTATTTAGAGAGCGGGAGGGCGGGGGAGCAGTACTTC. Its translation reads: CASSYLESGRAGEQYF.